The 15 T cell receptor beta chains given below trace back to one sample, sequenced in a study of T cells in Graves' hyperthyroidism and ophthalmopathy. Amplification targeted TCR beta CDR3 regions from RNA transcripts. With the HTBI primer set, the TCR CDR3 went through a first round of RT-PCR. TCRdb re-analysed the multiplex PCR reads in MiXCR, keeping a single row per CDR3 protein. The sample lists 640,000 or so distinct CDR3 sequences, about 15% occurring once. The sample consisted of blood. The receptors come from a woman between 40 and 55 years old with Graves' ophthalmopathy.

In this sample, this clonotype turned up many times. This chain connects TRBV12-3 or TRBV12-4 to TRBJ2-7, with 11 bases identical to TRBD2. The V segment lost 7 bases and the J segment 3 bases; nucleotides outside the gene matches: 11. The length of the CDR3 is 16 residues. Here the CDR3 reads CASTLLGTSGNYEQYF. The CDR3 coding sequence is TGTGCCAGCACCCTACTTGGGACTAGCGGTAACTACGAGCAGTACTTC.

V usage is TRBV6-1 and J usage is TRBJ2-5; 11 bases match TRBD2. The germline V gene encodes CDR1 MNHNS and CDR2 SASEGT. The CDR3 consists of 16 residues. Trimming took 0 bases from V and 5 from J; bases not matched to a gene: 5. The CDR3 coding sequence is TGTGCCAGCAGTGAAGCGGGACTAGCGGTTTGGGAGACCCAGTACTTC. Protein product: CASSEAGLAVWETQYF.

The table lists this clonotype with many counts. The DNA for the CDR3 is TGCAGTGCTCAGCCGGACGGTAATCAGCCCCAGCATTTT. This sequence encodes CSAQPDGNQPQHF. The gene calls are TRBV20-1 and TRBJ1-5; D not resolved. Trimming left V 5 bases short and J 4 bases short, with 12 bases between. The CDR3 is 13 residues long. Per germline, CDR1 DFQATT and CDR2 SNEGSKA (reference sequence).

This clonotype appeared many times. The rearrangement joins TRBV28 to TRBJ1-2; the D is unclear. Germline CDR1 is MDHEN and CDR2 is SYDVKM. The germline V and J ends were trimmed by 5 bases and 1 base, with 8 bases remaining between them. This CDR3 comprises 13 residues. The CDR3, as DNA: TGTGCCAGCAGTGTACGAAATAACTATGGCTACACCTTC. Translation gives CASSVRNNYGYTF.

This clonotype was counted at least ten times. The rearrangement uses TRBV29-1 and TRBJ2-7; no firm D call. The CDR3 is made up of 11 amino acids. V lost 3 bases to trimming and J lost 3 bases, with 6 bases between them. The germline gives CDR1 SQVTM, CDR2 ANQGSEA. As DNA, the CDR3 is TGCAGCGTTGACTCGGACTACGAGCAGTACTTC. It yields the protein CSVDSDYEQYF.

This clonotype was seen ten or more times. The chain is built from TRBV2 and TRBJ1-2; D remains unclear. Germline V gene sequence: CDR1 SNHLY, CDR2 FYNNEI. Trimming left V 7 bases short and J 3 bases short, with 15 bases between. CDR3 length: 14 residues. As DNA, the CDR3 is TGTGCCAGCATGCGAGTAGGAAGGGACTATGGCTACACCTTC. This gives the protein CASMRVGRDYGYTF. Full variable domain (rest looked up from reference TRBV2 and TRBJ1-2): EPEVTQTPSHQVTQMGQEVILRCVPISNHLYFYWYRQILGQKVEFLVSFYNNEISEKSEIFDDQFSVERPDGSNFTLKIRSTKLEDSAMYFCASMRVGRDYGYTFGSGTRLTVV.

The chain has TRBV7-2 and TRBJ2-5; TRBD2 agrees at 7 bases. Germline V gene sequence: CDR1 SGHTA, CDR2 FQGNSA. The CDR3 sequence is 14 residues long. The junction had 6 bases not matched to a gene; V was cut back by 4 bases and J by 4 bases. DNA for the CDR3: TGTGCCAGCAGCTCTCTAGCGGTGCCAGAGACCCAGTACTTC. This gives the protein CASSSLAVPETQYF.

This clonotype showed up just a few times. The J gene is TRBJ2-3, the V gene TRBV12-3 or TRBV12-4, with D tentatively TRBD1 (5 bases). The CDR3 covers 18 residues. The V and J ends lost 3 bases and 0 bases respectively, with 19 bases between them. CDR3 DNA sequence: TGTGCCAGCAGTTTGAGGCAGGGCCTCGAGTATAGCACAGATACGCAGTATTTT. The encoded protein is CASSLRQGLEYSTDTQYF.

This clonotype was counted ten times or more. The rearrangement joins TRBV6-1 to TRBJ2-4; D is perhaps TRBD2 (5 bases). V dropped 11 bases and J dropped 3 bases, with 17 bases sitting between them. CDR3 length: 14 amino acids. Germline V gives CDR1 MNHNS, CDR2 SASEGT. The DNA for the CDR3 is TGTGCCTCCACAGAGGGTACCGGCAAAAACATTCAGTACTTC. Translated: CASTEGTGKNIQYF.

This clonotype was seen only a few times. The rearrangement uses TRBV24-1 and TRBJ2-2, with 13 bases aligning to TRBD2. This CDR3 contains 17 residues. The junction had 4 bases not matched to a gene; V was cut back by 1 base and J by 6 bases. CDR1 KGHDR and CDR2 SFDVKD come from the germline V gene. The CDR3 bases are TGTGCCACCAGTGATTTACGGACTAGCGGGAGTCCCGGGGAGCTGTTTTTT. Encoded protein: CATSDLRTSGSPGELFF.

This clonotype was detected many times. This rearrangement joins TRBV19 to TRBJ1-5, with D unclear. Trimming cost V 6 bases and J 0 bases, with 9 bases left between them. Germline V gene sequence: CDR1 LNHDA, CDR2 SQIVND (reference sequence). The CDR3 is 14 amino acids. CDR3 sequence reads: CASRRTYSNQPQHF. As DNA, the CDR3 is TGTGCCAGTAGGCGGACCTATAGCAATCAGCCCCAGCATTTT.

This clonotype has a count of ten or more. The chain uses TRBV7-8 and TRBJ1-6, with D unclear. CDR1 is SGHVS and CDR2 is FQNEAQ in the germline V gene. Trimming stripped 8 bases from V and 14 bases from J, with 19 bases between. This CDR3 comprises 13 residues. The CDR3 bases are TGTGCCAGCCTCGGCCGACCAGATACGACCCTCCACTTT. Residues: CASLGRPDTTLHF.

The genes are TRBV5-1 and TRBJ1-3; a possible D gene is TRBD1 (6 bases). Trimming took 7 bases from V and 0 from J, leaving 14 bases between them. In germline, CDR1 is SGHRS, CDR2 YFSETQ. The CDR3 is made up of 15 amino acids. CDR3: CASSQGTSSGNTIYF. For the CDR3, the DNA is TGCGCCAGCTCACAGGGTACGAGCTCTGGAAACACCATATATTTT.

In its sample, this clonotype was seen many times. The gene calls are TRBV13 and TRBJ1-2; D ambiguous. V shed 5 bases and J shed 6 bases, with 19 bases lying between them. Germline assignment: CDR1 PRHDT and CDR2 FYEKMQ (reference sequence). CDR3 length equals 15 residues. CDR3 DNA: TGTGCCAGCAGCCTAAAGCCGACCCCACTCGATGGCTACACCTTC. This sequence encodes CASSLKPTPLDGYTF.

This clonotype was detected ten times or more. One end of the junction is discordant with germline, which a read error may explain. V gene TRBV6-5 combines with J gene TRBJ2-7; 11 bases line up with TRBD1. Germline-derived CDR1 and CDR2 are MNHEY and SVGAGI. The CDR3 runs 15 residues. This CDR3 reads CASSYSGTGGGEQYF. CDR3 sequence (DNA): TGTGCCAGTAGTTACTCCGGGACAGGGGGAGGCGAGCAGTACTTC.